This T cell receptor beta chain was identified in a study of human T cells and chemical hapten exposure. On the study more broadly: Per-sample TCR yields varied mainly from small pooled library volume differences.

Time point reported: healthy volunteer bleed at 2 weeks. Extraction of total RNA was performed on unfractionated whole blood. Each CDR3 protein is one row after TCRdb ran MiXCR on the RACE reads. The sample holds 35,000 to 50,000 distinct CDR3 sequences; around 4.1% are singletons and the top ten take approximately 1.6%. Trimming stripped 0 bases from V and 3 bases from J, with 6 bases between. The CDR3 loop spans 13 amino acids. The germline CDR1 and CDR2 sequences are SGHRS and YFSETQ. This clonotype has at least ten counts. J is TRBJ1-1 and V is TRBV5-1; D uncertain. Sequenced sample: whole blood. The receptor comes from a female donor in good health. Some clones in this sample may be carry-over from other donors' samples. CDR3 DNA sequence: TGCGCCAGCAGCTTGGGGGAATACACTGAAGCTTTCTTT. Amino acids: CASSLGEYTEAFF. Using reference TRBV5-1 and TRBJ1-1 for the parts outside the CDR3, the full variable domain is KAGVTQTPRYLIKTRGQQVTLSCSPISGHRSVSWYQQTPGQGLQFLFEYFSETQRNKGNFPGRFSGRQFSNSRSEMNVSTLELGDSALYLCASSLGEYTEAFFGQGTRLTVV.